What follows are 32 T cell receptor beta chains derived from one specimen sequenced in a study of T-cell memory formation after mild COVID-19. TCRdb independently ran MiXCR on the 5' RACE reads; one entry per CDR3 protein. The table records hundreds of thousands of distinct CDR3 sequences, 15% to 20% of them present only once. The sample comprised PBMCs or a T cell subset sorted from them (not recorded which). The receptors originated from an adult woman who had mild COVID-19 (a few samples of this study predate the infection). Cell type and time point are not known.

The CDR3 bases are TGTGCCAGCAGAGACCCTCCTAGGGGGGGGGAGACCCAGTACTTC. Its translation is CASRDPPRGGETQYF. The V gene is TRBV2, the J gene TRBJ2-5; possible D gene TRBD2, 7 bases. Trimming shortened V by 6 bases and J by 5 bases, and 19 bases separated the two germline ends. CDR3 size: 15 residues. The germline V gene has CDR1 SNHLY and CDR2 FYNNEI. Together with reference TRBV2 and TRBJ2-5, the CDR3 gives the full variable domain: EPEVTQTPSHQVTQMGQEVILRCVPISNHLYFYWYRQILGQKVEFLVSFYNNEISEKSEIFDDQFSVERPDGSNFTLKIRSTKLEDSAMYFCASRDPPRGGETQYFGPGTRLLVL.

This clonotype was observed a handful of times. The chain uses TRBV9 and TRBJ2-3, with D perhaps TRBD2 (6 bases). The germline V and J ends were trimmed by 0 bases and 1 base, with 12 bases remaining between them. Germline CDR1 reads SGDLS; CDR2 reads YYNGEE. The CDR3 spans 16 residues. The CDR3 loop is CASSVAGERGTDTQYF. CDR3 sequence (DNA): TGTGCCAGCAGCGTAGCGGGCGAGCGGGGCACAGATACGCAGTATTTT.

The gene calls are TRBV30 and TRBJ2-7, with TRBD1 matching 7 bases. CDR3 length equals 13 residues. The trim removed 8 bases at V and 0 bases at J, leaving 7 bases unmatched. Germline CDR1 reads GTSNPN; CDR2 reads SVGIG (reference sequence). The CDR3 loop is CAIDRVISYEQYF. CDR3 nucleotides: TGTGCCATCGACAGGGTCATCTCCTACGAGCAGTACTTC.

This clonotype has more than one count but fewer than ten. V and J are TRBV12-3 or TRBV12-4 and TRBJ2-7; D tentatively fits TRBD1 or TRBD2 (5 bases each). Trimming stripped 3 bases from V and 2 bases from J, with 11 bases between. The CDR3 has 14 amino acids. CDR3 nucleotides: TGTGCCAGCAGTTTTGGGGGACCGACCTACGAGCAGTACTTC. It translates to CASSFGGPTYEQYF.

This clonotype has just a few counts. The V call is TRBV6-2 or TRBV6-3, the J call TRBJ2-3, with 8 bases lining up with TRBD1. The V gene end was trimmed by 8 bases and the J gene end by 0 bases; junction bases not matched to a gene: 13. There are 17 residues in the CDR3. The germline V gene has CDR1 MNHEY and CDR2 SVGEGT. The chain's CDR3 is CASSRMTRQGSTDTQYF. The CDR3 region has the DNA TGTGCCAGCTCGAGAATGACCAGACAGGGGAGCACAGATACGCAGTATTTT.

This clonotype has a handful of counts. The chain is built from TRBV7-9 and TRBJ2-7, with 8 bases matching TRBD1. With V trimmed by 4 bases and J by 1 base, 9 bases remained unmatched. Germline V gene lookup returns CDR1 SEHNR and CDR2 FQNEAQ (reference sequence). CDR3 length equals 16 residues. For the CDR3, the DNA is TGTGCCAGCAGCTACCACCGGGACAGGAGTTCCTACGAGCAGTACTTC. Translated: CASSYHRDRSSYEQYF.

The chain couples TRBV6-2 or TRBV6-3 to TRBJ2-3; 7 nucleotides match TRBD2. V lost 6 bases to trimming and J lost 0 bases; unmatched junction nucleotides: 9. The CDR3 consists of 16 residues. Per germline, CDR1 MNHEY and CDR2 SVGEGT. CDR3 amino acids: CASSRTVSGSTDTQYF. In nucleotides, the CDR3 is TGTGCCAGCAGCCGAACGGTTAGCGGGAGCACAGATACGCAGTATTTT.

This chain joins TRBV9 and TRBJ2-7; 7 bases agree with TRBD2. From germline, CDR1 is SGDLS and CDR2 YYNGEE. CDR3 length equals 14 residues. V lost 7 bases, J lost 5 bases, and 12 bases stayed unmatched. As DNA, the CDR3 is TGTGCCAGCGAGCCCCTAAGGGGAGGGGACGAGCAGTACTTC. Protein sequence: CASEPLRGGDEQYF.

This clonotype came up a few times. V gene TRBV6-2 or TRBV6-3 combines with J gene TRBJ2-7, with 7 bases identical to TRBD2. After removal of 6 bases from V and 4 bases from J, the junction contained 9 bases not matched to a gene. Germline CDR1 reads MNHEY; CDR2 reads SVGEGT. The CDR3 covers 14 residues. The CDR3 sequence is CASRPSGTTYEQYF. For the CDR3, the DNA is TGTGCCAGCAGGCCCTCCGGGACTACTTACGAGCAGTACTTC.

This clonotype was seen a few times. This chain links TRBV27 with TRBJ2-1; 8 bases line up with TRBD1. This CDR3 is 15 amino acids long. V was clipped by 5 bases and J by 2 bases; unmatched bases: 5. Per the germline V gene, CDR1 is MNHEY and CDR2 is SMNVEV (reference sequence). The CDR3 DNA is TGTGCCAGCAGTCCCTGGACAGGGCCCTACAATGAGCAGTTCTTC. This translates into CASSPWTGPYNEQFF.

This clonotype has just a few counts. This chain uses TRBV5-1 with TRBJ2-2; D not certain. Looked up from germline, CDR1 is SGHRS and CDR2 is YFSETQ. V lost 4 bases and J 5 bases, leaving 15 bases between the germline ends. This CDR3 comprises 15 residues. The CDR3 DNA reads as TGCGCCAGCAGCAGGTTAACCAGTAGTACCGGGGAGCTGTTTTTT. Amino acid sequence: CASSRLTSSTGELFF.

The chain employs TRBV11-1 and TRBJ2-1, with 13 positions matching TRBD2. This CDR3 has 18 amino acids. Germline loops: CDR1 SGHAT, CDR2 FQDESV (reference sequence). V shed 5 bases, J shed 4 bases, and the junction held 11 bases outside the gene matches. This chain's CDR3 is CASSLGLAGVQKYNEQFF. As DNA, the CDR3 is TGTGCCAGCAGCCTAGGACTAGCGGGGGTCCAAAAATACAATGAGCAGTTCTTC.

This clonotype was counted only a few times. V is TRBV25-1 and J is TRBJ2-1; the match to TRBD2 covers 9 bases. This CDR3 comprises 12 residues. Unmatched junction bases numbered 5, after V lost 8 bases and J lost 9 bases. The V gene's germline CDR1 is MGHDK and CDR2 SYGVNS. CDR3 protein: CASSSGILEQFF. In nucleotides, the CDR3 is TGTGCCAGCTCTAGCGGGATTCTTGAGCAGTTCTTC.

The genes are TRBV7-8 and TRBJ2-7; no reliable D call. There are 14 residues in the CDR3. Trimming cost V 4 bases and J 1 base, with 11 bases left between them. The V gene's germline CDR1 is SGHVS and CDR2 FQNEAQ. CDR3 DNA sequence: TGTGCCAGCAGCTCTGGAGCAGCTTCCTACGAGCAGTACTTC. Translated, it gives CASSSGAASYEQYF.

This chain links TRBV7-8 with TRBJ2-1, with D uncertain. The V gene lost 3 bases and the J gene lost 0 bases, with 15 bases spanning the gap. CDR1 SGHVS and CDR2 FQNEAQ come from the germline V gene. The CDR3 has 17 residues. Here the CDR3 DNA reads TGTGCCAGCAGCTTGTCCCCTATAGGGATCTCCTACAATGAGCAGTTCTTC. It specifies CASSLSPIGISYNEQFF.

This clonotype appeared a few times. The V and J genes are TRBV20-1 and TRBJ2-3; D call uncertain. This CDR3 region has 11 residues. The germline gives CDR1 DFQATT, CDR2 SNEGSKA (reference sequence). V lost 4 bases and J lost 6, with 8 bases in between. The CDR3 DNA follows: TGCAGTGCTAAGAGGCTCGATACGCAGTATTTT. Its translation is CSAKRLDTQYF.

CDR3 bases: TGTGCCAGCAGTTTTCAACGGGGGCAGGGTGAGCAGTTCTTC. This codes for CASSFQRGQGEQFF. The chain uses TRBV12-3 or TRBV12-4 and TRBJ2-1; D may correspond to TRBD1 or TRBD2 (6 bases each). Deletions cut 3 bases from V and 9 bases from J, with 15 bases between. The CDR3 runs 14 residues.

This clonotype was seen only a few times. DNA of the CDR3: TGTGCCAGCAGTTTCTTTAGCGGGAGAGGCCAAGAGACCCAGTACTTC. Its translation is CASSFFSGRGQETQYF. J is TRBJ2-5 and V is TRBV12-3 or TRBV12-4, with 9 bases that match TRBD2. The length of the CDR3 is 16 residues. V dropped 3 bases and J dropped 1; count of bases not matched to a gene: 6.

The sample holds a few counts of this clonotype. The V call is TRBV4-1, the J call TRBJ1-2; tentative D call: TRBD1 (6 bases). CDR1 and CDR2 (germline): MGHRA, YSYEKL. The V gene lost 3 bases and the J gene lost 3 bases, with 17 bases spanning the gap. The CDR3 loop spans 16 amino acids. The CDR3 coding sequence is TGCGCCAGCAGCCATCTACAGGGAAACCTGGACTATGGCTACACCTTC. This sequence encodes CASSHLQGNLDYGYTF.

This clonotype has a handful of counts. V gene TRBV30 combines with J gene TRBJ2-7, with a tentative D call TRBD1 (6 bases). The germline CDR1 and CDR2 sequences are GTSNPN and SVGIG (reference sequence). V lost 4 bases and J lost 4, with 11 bases in between. The CDR3 has 12 residues. The chain's CDR3 is CAWTRQGYEQYF. The CDR3 DNA reads TGTGCCTGGACGCGCCAGGGGTACGAGCAGTACTTC.

This clonotype appeared a few times. The chain employs TRBV6-5 and TRBJ2-3; D is uncertain. The CDR3 runs 19 residues. V lost 5 bases and J 2 bases, leaving 26 bases between the germline ends. Germline CDR1 and CDR2: MNHEY and SVGAGI. This chain's CDR3 is CASSPPFARLPYVTDTQYF. The CDR3 DNA reads as TGTGCCAGCAGTCCACCTTTTGCGCGTTTACCTTACGTCACAGATACGCAGTATTTT.

The chain is built from TRBV7-9 and TRBJ1-1; no definite D call. Germline V gene sequence: CDR1 SEHNR, CDR2 FQNEAQ (reference sequence). The CDR3 spans 12 residues. Trimming cost V 4 bases and J 10 bases, with 13 bases left between them. CDR3 loop: CASSSPGEGAFF. For the CDR3, the DNA is TGTGCCAGCAGCTCCCCTGGTGAGGGAGCTTTCTTT.

The chain has TRBV7-3 and TRBJ2-1; 10 nucleotides align to TRBD2. Germline V lookup: CDR1 SGHTA, CDR2 FQGTGA. This CDR3 has 14 amino acids. V gave up 1 base and J gave up 9 bases; unmatched junction bases: 3. The CDR3, as DNA: TGTGCCAGCAGCTTAATGGGACTAGCGAGTGAGCAGTTCTTC. It codes for CASSLMGLASEQFF.

The sample holds a few counts of this clonotype. The J gene is TRBJ2-5, the V gene TRBV20-1; weak D call: TRBD2 (7 bases). V was clipped by 7 bases and J by 5 bases, with 11 bases between them. The CDR3 loop spans 11 amino acids. CDR1 and CDR2 from the germline V gene are DFQATT and SNEGSKA (reference sequence). CDR3 sequence: CSGGGQETQYF. The CDR3 region has the DNA TGCAGTGGGGGGGGGCAGGAGACCCAGTACTTC.

CDR3 DNA: TGTGCAGTGGGGCTAGAGAGCACCACAGATACGCAGTATTTT. Amino acids: CAVGLESTTDTQYF. This chain uses TRBV12-3 or TRBV12-4 with TRBJ2-3; maybe TRBD1 (5 bases). The CDR3 length is 14 residues.

This chain joins TRBV3-1 and TRBJ2-6; D possibly corresponds to TRBD2 (6 bases). Per germline, CDR1 LGHDT and CDR2 YNNKEL (reference sequence). V was cut by 2 bases and J by 1 base, with 15 bases left in between. The CDR3 runs 18 residues. In DNA, the CDR3 is TGTGCCAGCAGCCAATTTTTTGCAGGGACTTCTGGGGCCAACGTCCTGACTTTC. Translation gives CASSQFFAGTSGANVLTF.

This clonotype showed up just a few times. The chain uses TRBV5-6 and TRBJ2-1; TRBD2 matches 12 bases. In germline, CDR1 is SGHDT, CDR2 YYEEEE. CDR3 length equals 16 residues. V lost 2 bases to trimming and J lost 8 bases; unmatched junction nucleotides: 8. CDR3 sequence reads: CASSFILAGGADEQFF. CDR3 nucleotides: TGTGCCAGCAGCTTCATCCTAGCGGGGGGGGCCGATGAGCAGTTCTTC.

The chain couples TRBV12-3 or TRBV12-4 to TRBJ1-1; no clear D gene. This CDR3 comprises 13 residues. V lost 5 bases and J lost 5, with 12 bases in between. The CDR3 here is CASSASEETEAFF. CDR3 nucleotide sequence: TGTGCCAGCAGTGCCTCTGAGGAGACTGAAGCTTTCTTT.

The chain links TRBV12-3 or TRBV12-4 to TRBJ1-1; D gene unclear. The CDR3 runs 11 residues. V lost 6 bases, J lost 10 bases, and 12 bases lay in between. CDR3 nucleotides: TGTGCCAGCAGGCCCTCGGGAAGAGCTTTCTTT. It is translated as CASRPSGRAFF.

This chain connects TRBV7-8 to TRBJ2-4, with 14 positions matching TRBD2. J was trimmed by 0 bases and V by 5 bases; bases with no gene match: 9. The germline V gene encodes CDR1 SGHVS and CDR2 FQNEAQ. The CDR3 length is 19 residues. CDR3 region: CASSLQGTSGGLAKNIQYF. CDR3 DNA: TGTGCCAGCAGCCTCCAGGGGACTAGCGGGGGATTAGCCAAAAACATTCAGTACTTC.

CDR3 DNA sequence: TGTGCCATCTCTGCGACTAGCGGGATGGGGCAAGAGACCCAGTACTTC. The encoded protein is CAISATSGMGQETQYF. The rearrangement uses TRBV10-3 and TRBJ2-5; 11 bases are shared with TRBD2. The CDR3 is 16 amino acids. Germline loops: CDR1 ENHRY, CDR2 SYGVKD. V shed 8 bases and J 2 bases; nucleotides not matched to a gene: 10.

The chain is built from TRBV12-3 or TRBV12-4 and TRBJ2-1; the match to TRBD1 covers 7 bases. The CDR3 runs 15 residues. V shed 5 bases, J shed 5 bases, and the junction held 9 bases outside the gene matches. The CDR3 bases are TGTGCCAGCAGTCCCCAGGGACAGCCGAACAATGAGCAGTTCTTC. This translates into CASSPQGQPNNEQFF.